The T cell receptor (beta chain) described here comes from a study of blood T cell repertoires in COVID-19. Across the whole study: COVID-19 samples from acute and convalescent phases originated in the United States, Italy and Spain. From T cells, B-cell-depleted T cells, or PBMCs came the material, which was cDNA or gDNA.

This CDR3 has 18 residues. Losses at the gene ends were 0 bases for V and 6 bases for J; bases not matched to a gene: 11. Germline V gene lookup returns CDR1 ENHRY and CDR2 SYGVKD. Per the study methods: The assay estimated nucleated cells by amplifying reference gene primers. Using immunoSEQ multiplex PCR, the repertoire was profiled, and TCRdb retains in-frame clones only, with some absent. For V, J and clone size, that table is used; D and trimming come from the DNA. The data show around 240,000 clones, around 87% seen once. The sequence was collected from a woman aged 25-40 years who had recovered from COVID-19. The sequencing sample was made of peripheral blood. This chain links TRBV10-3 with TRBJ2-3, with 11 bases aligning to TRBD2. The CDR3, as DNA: TGTGCCATCAGTGAGTCCCTCACTAGCGGGGGCCCTTATGATACGCAGTATTTT. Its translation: CAISESLTSGGPYDTQYF.